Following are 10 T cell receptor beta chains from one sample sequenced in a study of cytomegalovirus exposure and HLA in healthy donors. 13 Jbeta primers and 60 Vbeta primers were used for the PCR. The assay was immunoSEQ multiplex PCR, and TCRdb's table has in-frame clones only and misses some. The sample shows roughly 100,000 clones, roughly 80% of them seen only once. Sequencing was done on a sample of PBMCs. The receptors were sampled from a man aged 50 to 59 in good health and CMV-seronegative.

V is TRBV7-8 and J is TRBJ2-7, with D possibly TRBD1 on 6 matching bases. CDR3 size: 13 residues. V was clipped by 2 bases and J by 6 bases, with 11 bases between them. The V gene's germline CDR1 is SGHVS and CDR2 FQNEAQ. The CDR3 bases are TGTGCCAGCAGCTTATTGGTAGGGGGCGAGCAGTACGTC. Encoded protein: CASSLLVGGEQYV.

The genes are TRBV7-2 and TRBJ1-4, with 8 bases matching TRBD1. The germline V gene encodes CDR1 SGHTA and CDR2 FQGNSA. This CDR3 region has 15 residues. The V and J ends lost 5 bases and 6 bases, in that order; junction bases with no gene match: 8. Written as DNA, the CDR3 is TGTGCCAGCAGCCCGGTGACAGGGGCGGATGAAAAACTGTTTTTT. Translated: CASSPVTGADEKLFF.

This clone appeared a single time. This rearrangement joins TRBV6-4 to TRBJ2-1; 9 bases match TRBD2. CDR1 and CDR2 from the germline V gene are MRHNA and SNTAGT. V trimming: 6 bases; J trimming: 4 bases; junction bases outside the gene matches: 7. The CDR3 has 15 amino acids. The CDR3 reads CASSVGTSPYNEQFF. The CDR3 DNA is TGTGCCAGCAGCGTTGGGACTAGCCCATACAATGAGCAGTTCTTC.

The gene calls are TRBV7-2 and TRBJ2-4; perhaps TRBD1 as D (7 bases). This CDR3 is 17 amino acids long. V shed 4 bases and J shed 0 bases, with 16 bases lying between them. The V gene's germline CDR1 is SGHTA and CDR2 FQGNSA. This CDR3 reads CASSSFPGGLAKNIQYF. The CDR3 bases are TGTGCCAGCAGCTCCTTCCCAGGGGGACTAGCCAAAAACATTCAGTACTTC.

The CDR3 is CASSPRRGLNTDTQYF. The CDR3 bases are TGCGCCAGCAGCCCCCGCCGAGGTTTGAACACAGATACGCAGTATTTT. The chain joins TRBV5-1 to TRBJ2-3; D gene unclear. This CDR3 has 16 residues. With 4 bases removed from V and 2 bases from J, the gap between germline ends came to 17 bases. CDR1 and CDR2 (germline): SGHRS, YFSETQ.

As DNA, the CDR3 is TGTGCCAGCAGTTTTATGCAGGGAAACACCGGGGAGCTGTTTTTT. Translated, it gives CASSFMQGNTGELFF. The chain couples TRBV28 to TRBJ2-2; tentatively, D is TRBD1 (5 bases). V lost 3 bases, J lost 2 bases, and 10 bases lay in between. The CDR3 contains 15 residues. Germline CDR1 and CDR2: MDHEN and SYDVKM.

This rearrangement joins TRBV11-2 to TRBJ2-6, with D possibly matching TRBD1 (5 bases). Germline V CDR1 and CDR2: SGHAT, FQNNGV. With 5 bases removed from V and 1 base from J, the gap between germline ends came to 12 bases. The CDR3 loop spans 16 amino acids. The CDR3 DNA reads TGTGCCAGCAGCAATACAGGATTGTCTGGGGCCAACGTCCTGACTTTC. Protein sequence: CASSNTGLSGANVLTF.

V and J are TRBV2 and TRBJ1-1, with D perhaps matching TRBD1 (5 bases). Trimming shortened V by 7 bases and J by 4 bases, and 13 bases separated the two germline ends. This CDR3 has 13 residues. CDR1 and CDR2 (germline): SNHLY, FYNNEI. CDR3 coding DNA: TGTGCCAGCACGGTCAGGGAGGGCACTGAAGCTTTCTTT. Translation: CASTVREGTEAFF.

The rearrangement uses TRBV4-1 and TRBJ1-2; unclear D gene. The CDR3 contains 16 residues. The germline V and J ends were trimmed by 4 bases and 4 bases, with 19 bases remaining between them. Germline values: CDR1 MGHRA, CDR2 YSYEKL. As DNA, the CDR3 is TGCGCCAGCAGCCCGATATGGATCTCAGGAATCTATGGCTACACCTTC. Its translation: CASSPIWISGIYGYTF.

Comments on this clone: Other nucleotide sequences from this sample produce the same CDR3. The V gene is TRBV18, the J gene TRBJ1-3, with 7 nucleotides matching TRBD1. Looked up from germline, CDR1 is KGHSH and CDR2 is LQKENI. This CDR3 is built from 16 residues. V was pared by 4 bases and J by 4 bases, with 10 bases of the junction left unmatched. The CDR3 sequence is CASSLGYRGGGNTIYF. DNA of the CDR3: TGTGCCAGCTCACTCGGTTACAGGGGAGGCGGAAACACCATATATTTT.